This T cell receptor (beta chain) was sequenced for a study of T cells in Graves' hyperthyroidism and ophthalmopathy. TCR beta CDR3 regions were amplified from RNA. The HTBI primer set drove a first-round RT-PCR of the TCR CDR3. TCRdb used MiXCR to reprocess the multiplex PCR reads, holding one entry per CDR3 protein. The table lists under 350,000 distinct CDR3 sequences, about 18% of them singletons. Trimming stripped 3 bases from V and 4 bases from J, with 12 bases between. Germline V gene lookup returns CDR1 GTSNPN and CDR2 SVGIG (reference sequence). The CDR3 extends over 13 amino acids. Based on clinical symptoms, serum thyroxine and TRAb, thyroid ultrasound and orbital computed tomography, diagnoses were reached. This clonotype was found many times.

The chain employs TRBV30 and TRBJ1-2; D not certain. The TCR originated in a woman aged 45-65 years with Graves' hyperthyroidism. Sequencing used blood. The CDR3 coding sequence is TGTGCCTGGAGCAGGATAAATCGCTATGGCTACACCTTC. Translation: CAWSRINRYGYTF.